Each of the 32 T cell receptor beta chains below was sequenced from the same sample in a study of Ad26.COV2.S vaccination and SARS-CoV-2 variants (dated by TCRdb to the early 2020s). Libraries came from the immunoSEQ multiplex PCR assay. As stored in TCRdb, this immuneACCESS dataset retains in-frame rearrangements with V and J assigned. A fraction of the clones does not appear; measured against another copy, unresolved V genes explain less than half of the discrepancy, and the remainder lacks a known reason. The sample data list about 350,000 clones, and about 85% of these were observed just once. Together, the top ten hold around 3.3% of the sample. The treatment or condition tag for this specimen amounts to: 15 to 20 received Ad26.COV2.S at low or high dose, single or two shots; 5 received placebo; per-sample allocation not given. Repertoires of vaccine and placebo recipients were sequenced from samples taken on day 63 after the first injection.

Here the sequenced sample was peripheral blood, taken in a trial of Ad26.COV2.S vaccine versus placebo. The source is a person aged 18-65 years who received the Ad26.COV2.S COVID-19 vaccine or a placebo.

This chain links TRBV7-8 with TRBJ2-7; D is unclear. The CDR3 totals 12 residues. Trimming stripped 2 bases from V and 0 bases from J, with 2 bases between. Looked up from germline, CDR1 is SGHVS and CDR2 is FQNEAQ. The CDR3 loop reads CASSLISYEQYF. The CDR3 DNA sequence: TGTGCCAGCAGCTTAATCTCCTACGAGCAGTACTTC. Filled out from reference TRBV7-8 and TRBJ2-7, the complete variable domain reads GAGVSQSPRYKVAKRGQDVALRCDPISGHVSLFWYQQALGQGPEFLTYFQNEAQLDKSGLPSDRFFAERPEGSVSTLKIQRTQQEDSAVYLCASSLISYEQYFGPGTRLTVT.

The chain couples TRBV10-3 to TRBJ1-4; 7 bases align to TRBD1. CDR3 size: 16 residues. Trimming removed 2 bases from V and 1 base from J; junction bases left unmatched: 4. Germline V gives CDR1 ENHRY, CDR2 SYGVKD. CDR3 amino acids: CAISEGGQITNEKLFF. The CDR3 nucleotides are TGTGCCATCAGTGAGGGGGGACAGATAACTAATGAAAAACTGTTTTTT.

This clone was seen a few times. The chain's CDR3 is CASSLASGRVYNEQFF. Here the CDR3 DNA reads TGTGCCAGCAGCTTGGCTAGCGGGAGGGTATACAATGAGCAGTTCTTC. The V gene is TRBV5-4, the J gene TRBJ2-1; 12 bases align to TRBD2. Trimming took 0 bases from V and 4 from J; bases not matched to a gene: 2. The CDR3 runs 16 residues. The germline CDR1 and CDR2 sequences are SGHNT and YYREEE (reference sequence).

The rearrangement links TRBV27 to TRBJ1-1; D ambiguous. Germline loops: CDR1 MNHEY, CDR2 SMNVEV (reference sequence). Between the trimmed V and J ends, which lost 6 bases and 1 base, there was a span of 9 bases. This CDR3 spans 13 amino acids. In DNA form, the CDR3 reads TGTGCCAGCAGGGACCTTGGGAACACTGAAGCTTTCTTT. Its protein product is CASRDLGNTEAFF.

CDR3 DNA: TGTGCCAGCTCACCCGGGACGGACCACTACGAGCAGTACTTC. Its protein is CASSPGTDHYEQYF. This rearrangement joins TRBV18 to TRBJ2-7; TRBD1 or TRBD2 may be the D gene (5 bases each). The V gene's germline CDR1 is KGHSH and CDR2 LQKENI. Trimming left V 3 bases short and J 3 bases short, with 12 bases between. This CDR3 contains 14 residues.

This rearrangement joins TRBV4-1 to TRBJ1-6, with D possibly being TRBD1 (6 bases). Germline assignment: CDR1 MGHRA and CDR2 YSYEKL. V shed 2 bases and J shed 7 bases, with 12 bases lying between them. The CDR3 runs to 15 residues. Here the CDR3 DNA reads TGCGCCAGCAGCCAACAGGGGACTCCGAATTCACCCCTCCACTTT. This encodes CASSQQGTPNSPLHF.

This chain uses TRBV18 with TRBJ2-7; D might be TRBD1 or TRBD2, each matching 5 bases. The V gene lost 6 bases and the J gene lost 5 bases, with 14 bases spanning the gap. Germline-derived CDR1 and CDR2 are KGHSH and LQKENI. CDR3 length equals 13 residues. The CDR3 protein is CASSLHQGDEQYF. The CDR3 DNA sequence: TGTGCCAGCTCTCTTCATCAGGGAGACGAGCAGTACTTC.

This chain connects TRBV7-2 to TRBJ1-6; D not certain. Germline loops: CDR1 SGHTA, CDR2 FQGNSA. Deletions cut 1 base from V and 10 bases from J, with 8 bases between. The CDR3 is 13 residues long. The CDR3 sequence: CASSLDNRSPLHF. CDR3 nucleotides: TGTGCCAGCAGCTTAGATAACAGATCACCCCTCCACTTT.

J is TRBJ2-1 and V is TRBV27; TRBD1 agrees at 9 bases. The CDR3 consists of 14 residues. Germline values: CDR1 MNHEY, CDR2 SMNVEV (reference sequence). V lost 7 bases to trimming and J lost 3 bases; unmatched junction nucleotides: 4. The CDR3 here is CASKGDRVYNEQFF. The CDR3 DNA reads as TGTGCCAGCAAGGGGGACAGGGTCTACAATGAGCAGTTCTTC.

CDR3 loop: CASSFRVVSTSTDTQYF. Here the CDR3 DNA reads TGTGCCAGCAGTTTTAGGGTCGTTTCAACTAGCACAGATACGCAGTATTTT. The chain uses TRBV27 and TRBJ2-3, with D unresolved. The CDR3 sequence is 17 residues long. V lost 3 bases and J lost 0, with 16 bases in between. Germline V gene data show CDR1 as MNHEY and CDR2 as SMNVEV (reference sequence).

This sequence joins TRBV21-1 and TRBJ1-2. TRBV21-1 is tagged as a pseudogene. The CDR3 has 17 amino acids. CDR3 in DNA: TGTGCCTCGAAAACTTCGAGGTATCCCCTGAAAGAGTATGGCTACACCTTC. Protein sequence: CASKTSRYPLKEYGYTF.

As regards this clone: The sample contains more than one DNA sequence encoding this CDR3. CDR3 DNA sequence: TGTGCCAGCAACAGGGGGAGCAATCAGCCCCAGCATTTT. This sequence encodes CASNRGSNQPQHF. The V and J genes are TRBV2 and TRBJ1-5; TRBD1 matches 8 bases. Per the germline V gene, CDR1 is SNHLY and CDR2 is FYNNEI. This CDR3 is 13 amino acids long. J lost 1 base, V lost 7 bases, and 0 bases had no gene match.

The chain couples TRBV27 to TRBJ2-1; no definite D call. The CDR3 has 14 residues. The V end was cut by 0 bases, the J end by 4 bases, with 7 bases between. CDR1 and CDR2 (germline): MNHEY, SMNVEV (reference sequence). The DNA of the CDR3 is TGTGCCAGCAGTTTATCCGGCGATTACAATGAGCAGTTCTTC. It specifies CASSLSGDYNEQFF.

This chain uses TRBV19 with TRBJ1-5; D might be TRBD1 (6 bases). Trimming took off 1 base at V and 6 bases at J, with 10 bases between the two ends. Per the germline V gene, CDR1 is LNHDA and CDR2 is SQIVND (reference sequence). The CDR3 is made up of 14 amino acids. DNA of the CDR3: TGTGCCAGTAGTATAGGAGGGGGTCCTCAGCCCCAGCATTTT. It yields the protein CASSIGGGPQPQHF. Supplemented by reference TRBV19 and TRBJ1-5, the full variable domain reads DGGITQSPKYLFRKEGQNVTLSCEQNLNHDAMYWYRQDPGQGLRLIYYSQIVNDFQKGDIAEGYSVSREKKESFPLTVTSAQKNPTAFYLCASSIGGGPQPQHFGDGTRLSIL.

The chain couples TRBV6-1 to TRBJ2-5; D unresolved. The CDR3 is 13 amino acids. The V end lost 3 bases, the J end lost 5 bases, and 10 bases lay between the germline ends. Germline CDR1 MNHNS, CDR2 SASEGT. The CDR3: CASSDETVETQYF. The DNA for the CDR3 is TGTGCCAGCAGTGATGAGACTGTGGAGACCCAGTACTTC.

The chain combines TRBV6-5 with TRBJ1-2, with D possibly matching TRBD1 (5 bases). The CDR3 loop spans 15 amino acids. In germline, CDR1 is MNHEY, CDR2 SVGAGI. The ends were cut back, 7 bases at V and 1 base at J, with 16 bases in the middle. The CDR3: CASTARGRDNYGYTF. The CDR3 coding sequence is TGTGCCAGCACTGCACGAGGCAGGGATAACTATGGCTACACCTTC.

This clone was recorded a few times. The chain recombines TRBV7-9 with TRBJ1-1; D unresolved. The CDR3 extends over 11 amino acids. In germline, CDR1 is SEHNR, CDR2 FQNEAQ (reference sequence). Between the trimmed V and J ends, which lost 1 base and 6 bases, there was a span of 3 bases. The CDR3 reads CASSLDSEAFF. In DNA, the CDR3 is TGTGCCAGCAGCTTAGATTCTGAAGCTTTCTTT.

The rearrangement joins TRBV19 to TRBJ1-6; D possibly corresponds to TRBD1 (6 bases). V was trimmed by 5 bases and J by 7 bases, leaving 15 bases between them. Germline loops: CDR1 LNHDA, CDR2 SQIVND (reference sequence). The CDR3 is made up of 15 amino acids. Here the CDR3 reads CASSPGRQGNSPLHF. CDR3 coding DNA: TGTGCCAGTAGTCCCGGGCGGCAGGGGAATTCACCCCTCCACTTT.

V is TRBV13 and J is TRBJ2-1; D unresolved. The length of the CDR3 is 16 residues. Germline V gene data show CDR1 as PRHDT and CDR2 as FYEKMQ (reference sequence). Trimming took 1 base from V and 0 from J, leaving 10 bases between them. The CDR3: CASSLEGSPSYNEQFF. In DNA, the CDR3 is TGTGCCAGCAGCTTAGAAGGGTCCCCCTCCTACAATGAGCAGTTCTTC.

The V gene is TRBV5-5, the J gene TRBJ1-6; 7 bases are shared with TRBD1. The CDR3 runs to 14 residues. The germline V gene has CDR1 SGHKS and CDR2 YYEKEE (reference sequence). The ends lost 3 bases at V and 7 bases at J; junction bases unmatched: 4. Written as DNA, the CDR3 is TGTGCCAGCAGCTGGGACAGCCAGAATTCACCCCTCCACTTT. It codes for CASSWDSQNSPLHF.

This clone was observed once. This chain joins TRBV25-1 and TRBJ2-5, with 10 bases lining up with TRBD2. The CDR3 runs to 15 residues. The V segment lost 3 bases and the J segment 5 bases; nucleotides outside the gene matches: 6. Germline CDR1 MGHDK, CDR2 SYGVNS. CDR3 nucleotides: TGTGCCAGCAGTGACCCGGGACTAGCGATGGAGACCCAGTACTTC. The encoded protein is CASSDPGLAMETQYF. The full variable domain, completed using reference TRBV25-1 and TRBJ2-5, is EADIYQTPRYLVIGTGKKITLECSQTMGHDKMYWYQQDPGMELHLIHYSYGVNSTEKGDLSSESTVSRIRTEHFPLTLESARPSHTSQYLCASSDPGLAMETQYFGPGTRLLVL.

The chain recombines TRBV7-2 with TRBJ2-4; possible D gene TRBD2, 5 bases. This CDR3 is 17 amino acids long. Germline lookup yields CDR1 SGHTA and CDR2 FQGNSA. With 1 base removed from V and 1 base from J, the gap between germline ends came to 14 bases. The CDR3 DNA is TGTGCCAGCAGCTTAGTTTGGGGAGATAGGGCCAAAAACATTCAGTACTTC. Its translation is CASSLVWGDRAKNIQYF.

This rearrangement joins TRBV5-6 to TRBJ2-7, with 10 bases fitting TRBD1. J was trimmed by 0 bases and V by 5 bases; bases with no gene match: 5. Germline lookup yields CDR1 SGHDT and CDR2 YYEEEE. This CDR3 comprises 15 residues. The CDR3 here is CASSPGQGSSYEQYF. CDR3 bases: TGTGCCAGCAGTCCGGGACAGGGGTCCTCCTACGAGCAGTACTTC.

The V and J genes are TRBV10-3 and TRBJ1-1; D is ambiguous. CDR3 length: 14 residues. The germline V gene has CDR1 ENHRY and CDR2 SYGVKD. The V end lost 2 bases, the J end lost 11 bases, and 18 bases lay between the germline ends. DNA for the CDR3: TGTGCCATCAGTGAGAGAGCTGAGGCCCGAGGGGCTTTCTTT. Translated, it gives CAISERAEARGAFF.

V and J are TRBV11-2 and TRBJ2-1; 10 nucleotides match TRBD1. The J segment lost 9 bases and the V segment lost 5 bases, leaving 10 bases of the junction unmatched. This CDR3 contains 15 residues. Germline CDR1 reads SGHAT; CDR2 reads FQNNGV. The CDR3 DNA sequence: TGTGCCAGCAGCAGACCGGGACAGGGGATGATTGAGCAGTTCTTC. Protein: CASSRPGQGMIEQFF.

This clone was recorded many times. In DNA form, the CDR3 reads TGTGCCAGCAGCAAGCTAGCGCGACCTACCTACGAGCAGTACTTC. Protein sequence: CASSKLARPTYEQYF. The chain couples TRBV28 to TRBJ2-7, with D perhaps matching TRBD2 (6 bases). V lost 6 bases, J lost 2 bases, and 17 bases lay in between. The CDR3 totals 15 residues. Germline CDR1 reads MDHEN; CDR2 reads SYDVKM.

The chain has TRBV30 and TRBJ2-2; weak D call: TRBD1 (5 bases). Germline CDR1 and CDR2: GTSNPN and SVGIG (reference sequence). This CDR3 has 15 residues. V was cut by 2 bases and J by 3 bases, with 13 bases left in between. The CDR3 protein is CAWSNLDTHTGELFF. For the CDR3, the DNA is TGTGCCTGGAGTAATTTGGACACTCACACCGGGGAGCTGTTTTTT.

The J gene is TRBJ2-2, the V gene TRBV5-4; D is uncertain. The CDR3 is 14 amino acids. The germline gives CDR1 SGHNT, CDR2 YYREEE (reference sequence). V dropped 4 bases and J dropped 6 bases, with 13 bases sitting between them. CDR3 in DNA: TGTGCCAGCAGCCCTGGCGGCCTGCCCGGGGAGCTGTTTTTT. It codes for CASSPGGLPGELFF.

The chain uses TRBV3-1 (or the pseudogene TRBV3-2) and TRBJ2-1; 11 nucleotides align to TRBD2. Germline V lookup: CDR1 LGHDT, CDR2 YNNKEL (reference sequence). The V and J ends lost 5 bases and 8 bases, in that order; junction bases with no gene match: 11. The CDR3 covers 16 residues. The CDR3 DNA is TGTGCCAGCAGCTCGGATTTTAGCGGGGGGGCTCATGAGCAGTTCTTC. Its protein is CASSSDFSGGAHEQFF.

The table lists this clone with many counts. The genes are TRBV5-1 and TRBJ2-3; possible D gene TRBD1, 5 bases. Trimming took 3 bases from V and 3 from J, leaving 8 bases between them. Germline V lookup: CDR1 SGHRS, CDR2 YFSETQ. The CDR3 extends over 13 amino acids. The CDR3 loop reads CASSSGPTDTQYF. CDR3 in DNA: TGCGCCAGCAGCTCAGGGCCAACAGATACGCAGTATTTT. The full variable domain, its missing parts supplied by reference TRBV5-1 and TRBJ2-3, is KAGVTQTPRYLIKTRGQQVTLSCSPISGHRSVSWYQQTPGQGLQFLFEYFSETQRNKGNFPGRFSGRQFSNSRSEMNVSTLELGDSALYLCASSSGPTDTQYFGPGTRLTVL.

The chain has TRBV6-5 and TRBJ2-5, with D maybe TRBD2 (6 bases). The CDR3 consists of 15 residues. Trimming stripped 2 bases from V and 2 bases from J, with 12 bases between. Germline CDR1 reads MNHEY; CDR2 reads SVGAGI. CDR3 in amino acids: CASSYGTPRQETQYF. In nucleotides, the CDR3 is TGTGCCAGCAGTTACGGGACTCCACGGCAAGAGACCCAGTACTTC.

This chain joins TRBV6-2 or TRBV6-3 and TRBJ1-5, with D maybe TRBD1 (5 bases). The germline V gene encodes CDR1 MNHEY and CDR2 SVGEGT. CDR3 length equals 18 residues. Trimming took 4 bases from V and 1 from J, leaving 20 bases between them. CDR3 DNA: TGTGCCAGCAGTTCTCAAGGGGCGCGACGGTCAAGCAATCAGCCCCAGCATTTT. Protein product: CASSSQGARRSSNQPQHF.